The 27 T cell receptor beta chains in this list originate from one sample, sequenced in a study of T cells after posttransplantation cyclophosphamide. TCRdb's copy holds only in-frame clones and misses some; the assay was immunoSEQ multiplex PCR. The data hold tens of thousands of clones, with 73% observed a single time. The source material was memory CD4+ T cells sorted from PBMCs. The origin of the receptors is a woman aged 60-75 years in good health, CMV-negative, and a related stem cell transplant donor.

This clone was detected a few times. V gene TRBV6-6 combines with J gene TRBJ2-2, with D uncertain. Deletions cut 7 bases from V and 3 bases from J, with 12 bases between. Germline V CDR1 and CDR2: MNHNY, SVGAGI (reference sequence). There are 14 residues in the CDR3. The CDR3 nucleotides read TGTGCCAGCATCCGAGACATTTACACCGGGGAGCTGTTTTTT. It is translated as CASIRDIYTGELFF.

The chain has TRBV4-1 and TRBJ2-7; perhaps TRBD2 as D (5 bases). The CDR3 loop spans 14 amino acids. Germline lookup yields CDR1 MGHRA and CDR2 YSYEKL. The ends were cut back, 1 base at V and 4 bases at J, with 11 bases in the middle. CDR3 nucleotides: TGCGCCAGCAGCCAAGTTGTGAGGGCTTACGAGCAGTACTTC. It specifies CASSQVVRAYEQYF.

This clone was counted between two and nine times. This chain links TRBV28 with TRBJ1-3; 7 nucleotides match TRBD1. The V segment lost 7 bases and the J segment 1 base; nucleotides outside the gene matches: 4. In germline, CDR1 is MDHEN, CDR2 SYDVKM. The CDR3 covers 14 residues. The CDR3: CASKTTGSGNTIYF. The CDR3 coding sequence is TGTGCCAGCAAGACGACAGGGTCTGGAAACACCATATATTTT. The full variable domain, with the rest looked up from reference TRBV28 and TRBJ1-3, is DVKVTQSSRYLVKRTGEKVFLECVQDMDHENMFWYRQDPGLGLRLIYFSYDVKMKEKGDIPEGYSVSREKKERFSLILESASTNQTSMYLCASKTTGSGNTIYFGEGSWLTVV.

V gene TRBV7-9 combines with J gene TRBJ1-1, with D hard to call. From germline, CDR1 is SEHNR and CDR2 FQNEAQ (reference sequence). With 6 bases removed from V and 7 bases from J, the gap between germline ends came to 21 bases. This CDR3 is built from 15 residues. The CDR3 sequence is CASSPSWQLTLEAFF. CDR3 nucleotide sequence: TGTGCCAGCAGTCCTTCTTGGCAATTGACACTTGAAGCTTTCTTT.

The CDR3 protein is CASSTRTSGGARPYF. The CDR3 nucleotides are TGTGCCAGTAGTACTCGGACTAGCGGGGGGGCGAGGCCGTATTTT. The V call is TRBV19, the J call TRBJ2-3; TRBD2 matches 15 bases. The germline V gene encodes CDR1 LNHDA and CDR2 SQIVND (reference sequence). With V trimmed by 4 bases and J by 14 bases, 10 bases remained unmatched. The CDR3 length is 15 residues.

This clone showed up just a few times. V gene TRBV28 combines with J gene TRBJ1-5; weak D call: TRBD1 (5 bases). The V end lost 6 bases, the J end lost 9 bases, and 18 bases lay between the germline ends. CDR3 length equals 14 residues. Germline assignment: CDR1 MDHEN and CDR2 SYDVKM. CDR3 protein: CASSDRQSFWPQHF. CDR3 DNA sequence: TGTGCCAGCAGCGATCGACAGTCCTTTTGGCCCCAGCATTTT. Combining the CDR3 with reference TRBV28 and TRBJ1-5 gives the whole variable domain DVKVTQSSRYLVKRTGEKVFLECVQDMDHENMFWYRQDPGLGLRLIYFSYDVKMKEKGDIPEGYSVSREKKERFSLILESASTNQTSMYLCASSDRQSFWPQHFGDGTRLSIL.

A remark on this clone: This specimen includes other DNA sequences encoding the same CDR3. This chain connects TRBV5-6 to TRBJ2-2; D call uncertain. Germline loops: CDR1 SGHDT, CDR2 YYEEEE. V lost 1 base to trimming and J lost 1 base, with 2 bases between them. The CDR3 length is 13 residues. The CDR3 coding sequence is TGTGCCAGCAGCTTGCGGAACACCGGGGAGCTGTTTTTT. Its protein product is CASSLRNTGELFF.

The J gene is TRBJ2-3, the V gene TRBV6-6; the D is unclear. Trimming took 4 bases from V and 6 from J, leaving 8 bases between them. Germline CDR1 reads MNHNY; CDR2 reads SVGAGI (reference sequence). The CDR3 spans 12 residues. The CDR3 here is CASSSSSDTQYF. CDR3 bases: TGTGCCAGCAGTTCCTCTTCGGATACGCAGTATTTT.

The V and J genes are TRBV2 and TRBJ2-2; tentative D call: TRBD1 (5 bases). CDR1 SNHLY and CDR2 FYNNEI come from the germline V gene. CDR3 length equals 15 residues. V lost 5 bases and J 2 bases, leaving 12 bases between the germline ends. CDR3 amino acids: CASSSRVLNTGELFF. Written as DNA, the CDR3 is TGTGCCAGCAGTTCCAGGGTCCTAAACACCGGGGAGCTGTTTTTT.

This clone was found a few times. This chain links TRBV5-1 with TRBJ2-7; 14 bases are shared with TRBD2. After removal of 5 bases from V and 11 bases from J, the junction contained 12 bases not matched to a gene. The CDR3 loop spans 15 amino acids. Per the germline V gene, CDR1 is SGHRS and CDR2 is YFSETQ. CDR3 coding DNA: TGCGCCAGCAGTTCAGGGGGACTAGCGGGAGAGAGGGAGTACTTC. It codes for CASSSGGLAGEREYF.

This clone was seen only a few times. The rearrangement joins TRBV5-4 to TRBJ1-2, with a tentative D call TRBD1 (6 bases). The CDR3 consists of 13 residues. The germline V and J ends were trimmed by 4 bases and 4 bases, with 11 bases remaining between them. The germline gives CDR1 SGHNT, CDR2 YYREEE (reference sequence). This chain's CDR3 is CASSGTGIYGYTF. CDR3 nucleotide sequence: TGTGCCAGCAGCGGAACAGGGATCTATGGCTACACCTTC.

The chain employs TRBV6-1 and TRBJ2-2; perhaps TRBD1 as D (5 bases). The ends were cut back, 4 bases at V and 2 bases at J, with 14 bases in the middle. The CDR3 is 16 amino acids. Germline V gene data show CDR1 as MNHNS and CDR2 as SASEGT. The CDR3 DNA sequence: TGTGCCAGCAGTGCTCGACGGCAGGGAAACACCGGGGAGCTGTTTTTT. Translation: CASSARRQGNTGELFF.

The CDR3 DNA reads as TGTGCCAGCAGCTTAGGGGATCGGGGAGCAACTAATGAAAAACTGTTTTTT. Translation gives CASSLGDRGATNEKLFF. The chain uses TRBV7-2 and TRBJ1-4, with D hard to call. The V end was cut by 1 base, the J end by 0 bases, with 12 bases between. The CDR3 runs to 17 residues. CDR1 and CDR2 (germline): SGHTA, FQGNSA.

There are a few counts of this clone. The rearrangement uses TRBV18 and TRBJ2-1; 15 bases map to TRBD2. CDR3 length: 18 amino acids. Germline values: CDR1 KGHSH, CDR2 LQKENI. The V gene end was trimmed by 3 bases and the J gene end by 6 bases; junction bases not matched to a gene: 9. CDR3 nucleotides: TGTGCCAGCTCACCCGGGACTAGCGGGAGGAGGGTAGGCAATGAGCAGTTCTTC. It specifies CASSPGTSGRRVGNEQFF.

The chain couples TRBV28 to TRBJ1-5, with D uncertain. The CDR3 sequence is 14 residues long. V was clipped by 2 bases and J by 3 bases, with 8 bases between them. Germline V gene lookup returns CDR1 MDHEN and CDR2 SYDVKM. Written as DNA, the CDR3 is TGTGCCAGCAGTTTACCCCCGTCCAATCAGCCCCAGCATTTT. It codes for CASSLPPSNQPQHF.

Here the CDR3 reads CASSLMTDTEAFF. The CDR3 nucleotides read TGTGCCAGCAGCCTAATGACAGACACTGAAGCTTTCTTT. The chain combines TRBV9 with TRBJ1-1, with D possibly matching TRBD1 (5 bases). V was pared by 4 bases and J by 3 bases, with 10 bases between. The germline CDR1 and CDR2 sequences are SGDLS and YYNGEE. This CDR3 comprises 13 residues.

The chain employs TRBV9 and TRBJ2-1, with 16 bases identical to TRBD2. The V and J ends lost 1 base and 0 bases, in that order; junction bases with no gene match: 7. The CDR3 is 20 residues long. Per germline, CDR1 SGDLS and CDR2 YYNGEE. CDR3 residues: CASSVRPGTSGGASYNEQFF. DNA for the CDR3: TGTGCCAGCAGCGTACGGCCGGGGACTAGCGGGGGGGCCTCCTACAATGAGCAGTTCTTC.

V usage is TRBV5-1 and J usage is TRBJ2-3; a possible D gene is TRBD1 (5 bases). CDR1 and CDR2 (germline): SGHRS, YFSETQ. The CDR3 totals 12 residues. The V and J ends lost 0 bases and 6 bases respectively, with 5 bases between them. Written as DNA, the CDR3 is TGCGCCAGCAGCTTGGAGGGGGATACGCAGTATTTT. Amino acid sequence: CASSLEGDTQYF.

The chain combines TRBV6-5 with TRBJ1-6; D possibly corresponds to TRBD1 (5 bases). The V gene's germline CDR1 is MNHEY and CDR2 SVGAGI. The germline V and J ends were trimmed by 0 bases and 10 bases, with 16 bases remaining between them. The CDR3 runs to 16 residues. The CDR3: CASSYSPYLRGSPLHF. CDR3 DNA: TGTGCCAGCAGTTACTCCCCTTACTTGCGGGGGTCACCCCTCCACTTT.

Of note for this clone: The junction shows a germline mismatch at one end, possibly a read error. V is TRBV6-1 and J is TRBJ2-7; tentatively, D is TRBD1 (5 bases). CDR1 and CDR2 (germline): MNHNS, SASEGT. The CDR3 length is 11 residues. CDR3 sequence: CASSEAIGVDF. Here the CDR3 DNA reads TGTGCCAGCAGTGAAGCGATAGGGGTGGACTTC.

CDR3 nucleotide sequence: TGTGCCAGCACCCTCAGGGGTTCAGGCACTGAAGCTTTCTTT. This codes for CASTLRGSGTEAFF. The chain joins TRBV2 to TRBJ1-1, with TRBD1 as a possible D gene (6 bases). V was cut by 7 bases and J by 4 bases, with 16 bases left in between. The CDR3 length is 14 residues. Germline CDR1 is SNHLY and CDR2 is FYNNEI.

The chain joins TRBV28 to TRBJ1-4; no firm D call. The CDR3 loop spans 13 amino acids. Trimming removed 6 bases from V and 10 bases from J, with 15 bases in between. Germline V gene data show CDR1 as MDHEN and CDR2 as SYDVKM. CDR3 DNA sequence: TGTGCCAGCAGGGAGGGTCCTCTGGGAAAACTGTTTTTT. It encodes CASREGPLGKLFF.

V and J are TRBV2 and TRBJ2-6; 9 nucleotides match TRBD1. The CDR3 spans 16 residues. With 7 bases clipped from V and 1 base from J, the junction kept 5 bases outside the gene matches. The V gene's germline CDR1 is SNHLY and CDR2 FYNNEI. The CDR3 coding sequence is TGTGCCAGCACCCTTGACAGGGGGTCTGGGGCCAACGTCCTGACTTTC. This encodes CASTLDRGSGANVLTF.

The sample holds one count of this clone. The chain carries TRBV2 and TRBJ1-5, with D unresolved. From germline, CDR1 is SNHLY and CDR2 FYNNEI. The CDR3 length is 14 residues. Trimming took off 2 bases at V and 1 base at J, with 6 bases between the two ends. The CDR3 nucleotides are TGTGCCAGCAGTGAATACGGGAGCAATCAGCCCCAGCATTTT. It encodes CASSEYGSNQPQHF. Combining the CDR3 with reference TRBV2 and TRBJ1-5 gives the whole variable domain EPEVTQTPSHQVTQMGQEVILRCVPISNHLYFYWYRQILGQKVEFLVSFYNNEISEKSEIFDDQFSVERPDGSNFTLKIRSTKLEDSAMYFCASSEYGSNQPQHFGDGTRLSIL.

The CDR3: CASSSPGRGQETQYF. The CDR3 coding sequence is TGTGCCAGCAGTTCTCCTGGACGGGGACAAGAGACCCAGTACTTC. V and J are TRBV28 and TRBJ2-5; the D gene is possibly TRBD2 (5 bases). V was clipped by 4 bases and J by 2 bases, with 14 bases between them. The CDR3 loop spans 15 amino acids. CDR1 is MDHEN and CDR2 is SYDVKM in the germline V gene.

CDR3 region: CASGLKNTEAFF. CDR3 DNA sequence: TGTGCCTCCGGACTGAAGAACACTGAAGCTTTCTTT. The genes are TRBV30 and TRBJ1-1; unclear D gene. V was shortened by 7 bases and J by 1 base, with 10 bases between the two germline ends. The CDR3 runs to 12 residues. The germline gives CDR1 GTSNPN, CDR2 SVGIG (reference sequence).

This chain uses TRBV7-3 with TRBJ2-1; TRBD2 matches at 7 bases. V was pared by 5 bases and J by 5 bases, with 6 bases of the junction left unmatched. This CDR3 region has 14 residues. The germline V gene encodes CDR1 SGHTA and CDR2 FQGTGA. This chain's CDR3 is CASSNVGGNNEQFF. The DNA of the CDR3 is TGTGCCAGCAGCAACGTGGGGGGGAACAATGAGCAGTTCTTC.